These 31 T cell receptor beta chains were all obtained from the same sample, sequenced in a study of early T cells in non-severe SARS-CoV-2 infection. TCRdb itself ran the 5' RACE reads through MiXCR, one entry per CDR3 protein. The sample comprises 70,000 or so distinct CDR3 sequences, over 9.5% of which are singletons, and approximately 8% rests with the top ten. This specimen was whole blood, taken at baseline. These receptors all stem from an adult who was a healthcare worker with PCR-confirmed SARS-CoV-2 infection or an uninfected control (not recorded which).

This clonotype was seen a handful of times. The chain is built from TRBV21-1 and TRBJ2-4; TRBD1, the table's D call, lacks a check against the DNA. TRBV21-1 is listed as a pseudogene. The CDR3 loop spans 14 amino acids. The CDR3: CASTRRGQATIQYF. CDR3 DNA sequence: TGTGCCAGCACCAGAAGGGGACAGGCCACCATTCAGTACTTC.

This clonotype was recorded at least ten times. The gene calls are TRBV3-1 and TRBJ1-1; no firm D call. V was trimmed by 0 bases and J by 0 bases, leaving 11 bases between them. Germline CDR1 is LGHDT and CDR2 is YNNKEL (reference sequence). This CDR3 is 16 amino acids long. The CDR3 sequence: CASSQDLRELNTEAFF. Here the CDR3 DNA reads TGTGCCAGCAGCCAAGATTTAAGGGAGTTGAACACTGAAGCTTTCTTT.

This clonotype occurred a few times. The chain is built from TRBV19 and TRBJ2-7; 10 positions match TRBD1. Germline loops: CDR1 LNHDA, CDR2 SQIVND (reference sequence). The CDR3 is 13 amino acids. The trim removed 5 bases at V and 5 bases at J, leaving 3 bases unmatched. The CDR3 sequence: CASSDRGLDEQYF. CDR3 DNA: TGTGCCAGTAGTGACAGGGGGCTCGACGAGCAGTACTTC.

The chain combines TRBV30 with TRBJ2-7; the D gene is possibly TRBD2 (7 bases). Per germline, CDR1 GTSNPN and CDR2 SVGIG (reference sequence). The CDR3 loop spans 13 amino acids. The ends were cut back, 2 bases at V and 2 bases at J, with 10 bases in the middle. The CDR3 sequence is CAWSPGGPYEQYF. The DNA of the CDR3 is TGTGCCTGGAGTCCCGGGGGGCCCTACGAGCAGTACTTC. Drawing the rest from reference TRBV30 and TRBJ2-7, the complete variable domain is SQTIHQWPATLVQPVGSPLSLECTVEGTSNPNLYWYRQAAGRGLQLLFYSVGIGQISSEVPQNLSASRPQDRQFILSSKKLLLSDSGFYLCAWSPGGPYEQYFGPGTRLTVT.

This clonotype was seen a few times. The chain carries TRBV10-3 and TRBJ2-3; 7 positions agree with TRBD1. Unmatched junction bases numbered 2, after V lost 10 bases and J lost 1 base. Per germline, CDR1 ENHRY and CDR2 SYGVKD. The CDR3 length is 12 residues. CDR3 sequence reads: CATGQGTDTQYF. Here the CDR3 DNA reads TGTGCCACCGGACAGGGCACAGATACGCAGTATTTT.

This clonotype has a handful of counts. The V gene is TRBV9, the J gene TRBJ2-5; D tentatively reads TRBD1 or TRBD2 (6 bases each). CDR3 length equals 15 residues. Germline V CDR1 and CDR2: SGDLS, YYNGEE. With 7 bases removed from V and 5 bases from J, the gap between germline ends came to 21 bases. CDR3 coding DNA: TGTGCCAGCTCCCCCGAGGGGGGCTTCTGGGAGACCCAGTACTTC. This encodes CASSPEGGFWETQYF.

The rearrangement uses TRBV12-3 or TRBV12-4 and TRBJ1-3, with D unresolved. The V end was cut by 6 bases, the J end by 0 bases, with 12 bases between. CDR3 length equals 15 residues. Written as DNA, the CDR3 is TGTGCCAGCAGCGTGACGCCCGTCTCTGGAAACACCATATATTTT. It translates to CASSVTPVSGNTIYF.

This clonotype has a count of ten or more. The chain is built from TRBV4-1 and TRBJ1-1, with unresolved D. V dropped 4 bases and J dropped 0 bases, with 9 bases sitting between them. This CDR3 is built from 14 residues. Germline lookup yields CDR1 MGHRA and CDR2 YSYEKL. The DNA for the CDR3 is TGCGCCAGCAGCCGAGTCTCAGTGAACACTGAAGCTTTCTTT. Its protein product is CASSRVSVNTEAFF.

This clonotype was found a few times. The chain uses TRBV11-3 and TRBJ2-7, with 7 bases matching TRBD1. V gave up 5 bases and J gave up 2 bases; unmatched junction bases: 9. Germline V gives CDR1 SGHNT, CDR2 YENEEA. The CDR3 has 15 residues. The CDR3 DNA sequence: TGTGCCAGCAGCCCCAATTCGGACAGGACCTACGAGCAGTACTTC. This gives the protein CASSPNSDRTYEQYF.

This clonotype was found many times. This chain joins TRBV20-1 and TRBJ1-5, with TRBD1 as a possible D gene (6 bases). V dropped 6 bases and J dropped 5 bases, with 17 bases sitting between them. Germline V gene sequence: CDR1 DFQATT, CDR2 SNEGSKA (reference sequence). The CDR3 length is 14 residues. DNA for the CDR3: TGCAGTGCCACCCCGGGGGGCCGAGATCAGCCCCAGCATTTT. Its translation is CSATPGGRDQPQHF.

In its sample, this clonotype was seen a few times. The chain employs TRBV30 and TRBJ2-2, with 8 bases aligning to TRBD1. CDR1 and CDR2 from the germline V gene are GTSNPN and SVGIG (reference sequence). Trimming cost V 6 bases and J 2 bases; bases outside gene matches: 8. The CDR3 extends over 15 amino acids. CDR3: CACHRQGINTGELFF. DNA of the CDR3: TGTGCCTGCCACAGACAGGGGATAAACACCGGGGAGCTGTTTTTT.

This clonotype was observed many times. This chain connects TRBV19 to TRBJ1-4; TRBD1 aligns across 8 bases. Germline CDR1 reads LNHDA; CDR2 reads SQIVND (reference sequence). J lost 8 bases, V lost 8 bases, and 10 bases had no gene match. This CDR3 has 14 residues. The CDR3 DNA reads TGTGCCAGTGGTACCGGGACAGGCGGGGAAAAACTGTTTTTT. Its protein is CASGTGTGGEKLFF. Looking up the rest from reference TRBV19 and TRBJ1-4 gives the full variable domain: DGGITQSPKYLFRKEGQNVTLSCEQNLNHDAMYWYRQDPGQGLRLIYYSQIVNDFQKGDIAEGYSVSREKKESFPLTVTSAQKNPTAFYLCASGTGTGGEKLFFGSGTQLSVL.

This chain joins TRBV3-1 and TRBJ2-7; D is uncertain. The CDR3 has 14 amino acids. In germline, CDR1 is LGHDT, CDR2 YNNKEL (reference sequence). V shed 4 bases and J shed 5 bases, with 15 bases lying between them. The CDR3 loop is CASSLYGPADEQYF. The CDR3 DNA reads as TGTGCCAGCAGCCTATACGGACCGGCGGACGAGCAGTACTTC.

This rearrangement joins TRBV7-2 to TRBJ2-7; 7 positions match TRBD1. Germline loops: CDR1 SGHTA, CDR2 FQGNSA. CDR3 length: 15 amino acids. V shed 4 bases and J 0 bases; nucleotides not matched to a gene: 6. The CDR3 nucleotides read TGTGCCAGCAGCTCCGTGGGACAGAGCTCCTACGAGCAGTACTTC. As protein: CASSSVGQSSYEQYF.

This clonotype was seen a handful of times. The chain carries TRBV12-3 or TRBV12-4 and TRBJ2-5; tentatively, D is TRBD2 (5 bases). The germline V and J ends were trimmed by 3 bases and 4 bases, with 9 bases remaining between them. This CDR3 has 13 amino acids. The CDR3 loop is CASSFLAAETQYF. In nucleotides, the CDR3 is TGTGCCAGCAGTTTCCTAGCAGCAGAGACCCAGTACTTC.

This clonotype came up a few times. This sequence joins TRBV6-5 and TRBJ2-1; the match to TRBD2 covers 7 bases. The CDR3 is made up of 15 amino acids. The ends lost 7 bases at V and 2 bases at J; junction bases unmatched: 8. Germline-derived CDR1 and CDR2 are MNHEY and SVGAGI. The CDR3 nucleotides read TGTGCCAGCAAAAGGCCCCTAGCGGCCTACAATGAGCAGTTCTTC. Translating gives CASKRPLAAYNEQFF.

This clonotype has more than one count but fewer than ten. This chain uses TRBV10-3 with TRBJ2-3, with 9 bases lining up with TRBD2. V was pared by 7 bases and J by 5 bases, with 7 bases of the junction left unmatched. The CDR3 extends over 14 amino acids. CDR1 and CDR2 (germline): ENHRY, SYGVKD. Here the CDR3 reads CAIMGGGAKDTQYF. CDR3 nucleotides: TGTGCCATCATGGGCGGGGGGGCCAAAGATACGCAGTATTTT.

This clonotype was found many times. The chain employs TRBV25-1 and TRBJ1-4; D gene unclear. There are 13 residues in the CDR3. Trimming left V 1 base short and J 8 bases short, with 8 bases between. Germline CDR1 MGHDK, CDR2 SYGVNS. DNA of the CDR3: TGTGCCAGCAGTGAATTCGTGGGGGAAAAACTGTTTTTT. Translated, it gives CASSEFVGEKLFF.

This clonotype was seen many times. This sequence joins TRBV6-5 and TRBJ1-6, with TRBD1 matching over 7 bases. The CDR3 contains 17 residues. Trimming took 0 bases from V and 7 from J; bases not matched to a gene: 9. Germline V lookup: CDR1 MNHEY, CDR2 SVGAGI. DNA for the CDR3: TGTGCCAGCAGTTACTCGGGCAGGGGGTCGGAAAATTCACCCCTCCACTTT. This encodes CASSYSGRGSENSPLHF.

This clonotype showed up many times. The genes are TRBV5-1 and TRBJ1-2; D is unresolved. Trimming shortened V by 1 base and J by 5 bases, and 9 bases separated the two germline ends. The V gene's germline CDR1 is SGHRS and CDR2 YFSETQ. The CDR3 covers 13 residues. CDR3 coding DNA: TGCGCCAGCAGCTTGACAACGGAATATGGCTACACCTTC. This codes for CASSLTTEYGYTF.

There are a few counts of this clonotype. The V and J genes are TRBV5-4 and TRBJ2-7; possibly TRBD1 for D (5 bases). V lost 0 bases to trimming and J lost 0 bases, with 10 bases between them. The CDR3 runs 15 residues. CDR1 and CDR2 (germline): SGHNT, YYREEE (reference sequence). CDR3 in amino acids: CASSLGQGSSYEQYF. The DNA of the CDR3 is TGTGCCAGCAGCTTGGGGCAGGGTTCCTCCTACGAGCAGTACTTC.

V is TRBV7-3 and J is TRBJ2-3; 11 bases line up with TRBD2. V was clipped by 5 bases and J by 8 bases; unmatched bases: 3. CDR3 length: 13 residues. Germline assignment: CDR1 SGHTA and CDR2 FQGTGA. The CDR3 loop is CASSPGTSGTQYF. The CDR3 bases are TGTGCCAGCAGCCCAGGGACTAGCGGTACGCAGTATTTT.

This clonotype was counted a few times. Here the CDR3 reads CASRSTASYNEQFF. The DNA of the CDR3 is TGTGCCAGCAGATCGACGGCTAGCTACAATGAGCAGTTCTTC. J is TRBJ2-1 and V is TRBV6-4; D gene ambiguous. Germline CDR1 is MRHNA and CDR2 is SNTAGT. V shed 6 bases and J shed 3 bases, with 12 bases lying between them. The CDR3 totals 14 residues.

V and J are TRBV9 and TRBJ1-4; TRBD1 is a possible D gene (5 bases). The CDR3 contains 18 residues. CDR1 SGDLS and CDR2 YYNGEE come from the germline V gene. Trimming stripped 4 bases from V and 0 bases from J, with 19 bases between. The CDR3: CASSPPGGTGPTNEKLFF. CDR3 nucleotides: TGTGCCAGCAGCCCTCCCGGCGGGACGGGCCCAACTAATGAAAAACTGTTTTTT.

The table lists this clonotype with a few counts. V gene TRBV7-8 combines with J gene TRBJ2-7; D is unresolved. This CDR3 has 16 amino acids. V gave up 4 bases and J gave up 1 base, with 17 bases separating them. Germline V CDR1 and CDR2: SGHVS, FQNEAQ. This CDR3 is CASSSPMTHKSYEQYF. The CDR3 DNA reads as TGTGCCAGCAGCTCCCCCATGACCCACAAATCCTACGAGCAGTACTTC.

This clonotype appeared a few times. This chain connects TRBV6-5 to TRBJ2-2; no clear D gene. Germline-derived CDR1 and CDR2 are MNHEY and SVGAGI. This CDR3 contains 15 residues. Between the trimmed V and J ends, which lost 4 bases and 1 base, there was a span of 10 bases. CDR3: CASSSAERNTGELFF. CDR3 in DNA: TGTGCCAGCAGTTCGGCCGAAAGGAACACCGGGGAGCTGTTTTTT.

The chain combines TRBV19 with TRBJ2-3; TRBD2 is a possible D gene (5 bases). The germline CDR1 and CDR2 sequences are LNHDA and SQIVND (reference sequence). The CDR3 contains 14 residues. V was pared by 1 base and J by 3 bases, with 8 bases between. DNA for the CDR3: TGTGCCAGTAGTATAGGAGGAGGAACAGATACGCAGTATTTT. It is translated as CASSIGGGTDTQYF.

The chain employs TRBV27 and TRBJ1-5; 12 bases map to TRBD1. Trimming took 3 bases from V and 0 from J; bases not matched to a gene: 9. The V gene's germline CDR1 is MNHEY and CDR2 SMNVEV (reference sequence). The CDR3 runs to 19 residues. The CDR3 here is CASSLYRDRGHDSNQPQHF. The CDR3, as DNA: TGTGCCAGCAGTTTGTACCGGGACAGGGGGCACGATAGCAATCAGCCCCAGCATTTT.

This clonotype was seen repeatedly, ten times or more. The V gene is TRBV7-9, the J gene TRBJ1-6, with a weak D call TRBD1 (6 bases). With 1 base removed from V and 5 bases from J, the gap between germline ends came to 9 bases. There are 15 residues in the CDR3. Germline CDR1 is SEHNR and CDR2 is FQNEAQ (reference sequence). As DNA, the CDR3 is TGTGCCAGCAGCTTAGAGACAGGACATAATTCACCCCTCCACTTT. This sequence encodes CASSLETGHNSPLHF. Variable domain in full (rest from reference TRBV7-9 and TRBJ1-6): DTGVSQNPRHKITKRGQNVTFRCDPISEHNRLYWYRQTLGQGPEFLTYFQNEAQLEKSRLLSDRFSAERPKGSFSTLEIQRTEQGDSAMYLCASSLETGHNSPLHFGNGTRLTVT.

This clonotype was counted ten times or more. This chain connects TRBV24-1 to TRBJ1-1; D remains ambiguous. This CDR3 has 12 amino acids. The germline V and J ends were trimmed by 6 bases and 5 bases, with 9 bases remaining between them. Germline lookup yields CDR1 KGHDR and CDR2 SFDVKD. This CDR3 reads CATSLTGTEAFF. The CDR3 DNA follows: TGTGCCACCAGTTTGACCGGGACTGAAGCTTTCTTT.

This clonotype was seen only a few times. The gene calls are TRBV7-2 and TRBJ2-7; 8 bases agree with TRBD2. The V segment lost 1 base and the J segment 4 bases; nucleotides outside the gene matches: 6. The V gene's germline CDR1 is SGHTA and CDR2 FQGNSA. The CDR3 consists of 15 residues. CDR3 amino acids: CASSLESGGLYEQYF. CDR3 nucleotides: TGTGCCAGCAGCTTAGAAAGCGGGGGACTATACGAGCAGTACTTC.